Here is one T cell receptor (beta chain) with its context. Its antigen is not identified. The read terminates 3 residues ahead of where the CDR3 ends, so the germline J gene completes it. Control and CVID samples contributed equal amounts of genomic DNA. Clones were read by immunoSEQ multiplex PCR, and TCRdb kept only the in-frame ones, dropping some. Reported are about 52,000 clones, none seen only once; the ten largest carry roughly 2%. The CDR3 is 16 amino acids. Germline V lookup: CDR1 MNHEY, CDR2 SVGEGT. V was shortened by 6 bases and J by 1 base, with 18 bases between the two germline ends. This record belongs to a study of T cell clonality in common variable immunodeficiency. General study findings and limits: Compared with controls, CVID subjects had fewer shared TCRbeta clones. CVID subjects showed higher TCRbeta clonality than healthy controls.

Blood samples were heparinized, roughly 5 to 9 ml per donor. The sample was peripheral blood mononuclear cells. V usage is TRBV6-2 or TRBV6-3 and J usage is TRBJ1-1; a weak D match, TRBD1 (6 bases). This clonotype was sampled from a person aged 18-69 years in good health. CDR3 DNA (partial): TGTGCCAGCAGAAACAACCGTCGAGGGGGGAACACTGAA. It is translated as CASRNNRRGGNTE. The whole CDR3 region reads CASRNNRRGGNTEAFF.